Listed below are T cell receptor beta chains from one sample, sequenced in a study of Graves' ophthalmopathy and Graves' hyperthyroidism. TCRdb recomputed calls from the multiplex PCR reads with MiXCR, one row per CDR3 protein. Of a few hundred thousand distinct CDR3 sequences in the sample, approximately 18% were seen once. Specimen: peripheral blood. Source of these receptors: an adult woman with stable Graves' hyperthyroidism. CDR3s include the opening cysteine and the closing phenylalanine or tryptophan. A D gene is named only where the DNA matches it firmly. Not every row has a clone size; where given, it reads once, few, many or a size class.

many	.	TRBV25-1	TRBJ2-7	TGTGCCAGCAGTGAAAGTCCCCCAGACGAGCAGTACTTC	CASSESPPDEQYF
many	.	TRBV2	TRBJ1-1	TGTGCCAGCAGCGCGAAAATCTTGAACACTGAAGCTTTCTTT	CASSAKILNTEAFF
few	.	TRBV7-2	TRBJ1-2	TGTGCCAGCAGCTTCAGCACGGGGGAGCGTTACACCTTC	CASSFSTGERYTF
many	TRBD1	TRBV30	TRBJ2-2	TGTGCCTGGACAGGGGGCCCCGGGGAGCTGTTTTTT	CAWTGGPGELFF
.	TRBD2	TRBV20-1	TRBJ2-7	TGCAGTGCTAGTCAACTAGCGGGACCCTACGAGCAGTACTTC	CSASQLAGPYEQYF
.	.	TRBV15	TRBJ1-2	TGTTCCACAACCAACCGGGCGGTACCTAACTATGGCTACACCTTC	CSTTNRAVPNYGYTF
.	.	TRBV20-1	TRBJ2-2	TGCAGTGCCCCCGAAACAGGGAACACCGGGGAGCTGTGTTTC	CSAPETGNTGELCF
many	TRBD2	TRBV7-7	TRBJ2-7	TGTGCTAGCAGCTTGGGAATCAGACTAGCGGGAGGCGAGCAGTACTTC	CASSLGIRLAGGEQYF
many	.	TRBV7-9	TRBJ1-6	TGTGCCAGCAGCTCCCGGGAAACGGGTAATTCACCCCTCCACTTT	CASSSRETGNSPLHF
.	.	TRBV6-1	TRBJ1-1	TGTGCCAGCACTAGCCGGTCCGGTGGAACTGAAGCTTTCTTT	CASTSRSGGTEAFF
.	.	TRBV7-9	TRBJ1-5	TGTGCCAGCAGCCGGACAGACAATCAGCCCCAGCATTTT	CASSRTDNQPQHF
many	.	TRBV9	TRBJ1-2	TGTGCCAGCAGCGGGCGACATGTTGATGGCTACACCTTC	CASSGRHVDGYTF
many	TRBD2	TRBV15	TRBJ2-7	TGTGCCACCAGCAGACCAGCGGGAGCGTCCTACGAGCAGTACTTC	CATSRPAGASYEQYF
.	.	TRBV18	TRBJ1-3	TGTGCCAGCTCACCACTATCGCGGAGCTCTGGAAACACCATATATTTT	CASSPLSRSSGNTIYF
few	.	TRBV28	TRBJ2-7	TGTGCCAGCAGTTTATTCAGTTCGGGCTACGAGCAGTACTTC	CASSLFSSGYEQYF
many	.	TRBV6-2/TRBV6-3	TRBJ1-1	TGTGCCAGCATTTCTCGCATGGACACTGAAGCTTTCTTT	CASISRMDTEAFF
.	.	TRBV7-2	TRBJ1-5	TGTGCCAGCAGCTTAGTCAGGGAAAGCAATCAGCCCCAGCATTTT	CASSLVRESNQPQHF
many	.	TRBV6-2/TRBV6-3	TRBJ2-7	TGTGCCAGCAGCCCACAGGGTCCCCTTTACGAGCAGTACTTC	CASSPQGPLYEQYF
.	.	TRBV5-1	TRBJ1-1	TGCGCCAGCAGCTTTGTGGGCAAGGACACTGAAGCTTTCTTT	CASSFVGKDTEAFF
many	.	TRBV11-2	TRBJ2-5	TGTGCCAGCAGCCCATGGTTGCGGATCGAGAAAGAGACCCAGTACTTC	CASSPWLRIEKETQYF
many	.	TRBV7-2	TRBJ2-5	TGTGCCAGCAGCTTCGGCAGGGCCCAAGAGACCCAGTACTTC	CASSFGRAQETQYF
many	.	TRBV7-2	TRBJ2-5	TGTGCCAGCAGCTTATCCTCGCAGACCCAGTACTTC	CASSLSSQTQYF
.	TRBD2	TRBV5-1	TRBJ2-7	TGCGCCAGCAGCCGCGGGGGGCCAGCAGAGCAGTACTTC	CASSRGGPAEQYF
.	TRBD1	TRBV20-1	TRBJ1-2	TGCAGTGCTAGATCCCTGACAGGGAACTATGGCTACACCTTC	CSARSLTGNYGYTF
many	TRBD2	TRBV6-5	TRBJ2-7	TGTGCCAGCAGATGGGACCGGGAGGGCCTCTACGAGCAGTACTTC	CASRWDREGLYEQYF
many	.	TRBV19	TRBJ1-1	TGTGCCAGTACGTGGGGCAGAGGAAACACTGAAGCTTTCTTT	CASTWGRGNTEAFF
few	.	TRBV11-2	TRBJ1-1	TGTGCCAGCAGCTTACCGGGCCTCAACACTGAAGCTTTCTTT	CASSLPGLNTEAFF
few	TRBD2	TRBV27	TRBJ2-7	TGTGCCAGCAAGGGACTAGCGGGCCGCCGGGACGAGCAGTACTTC	CASKGLAGRRDEQYF
many	TRBD1	TRBV18	TRBJ2-5	TGTGCCAGCTCACCAACCACGGGACAGGTGGAGACCCAGTACTTC	CASSPTTGQVETQYF
many	TRBD1	TRBV7-6	TRBJ2-7	TGTGCCAGCAGCCCCAGACAGGGTTATTACGAGCAGTACTTC	CASSPRQGYYEQYF
.	.	TRBV5-1	TRBJ2-2	TGCGCCAGCAGCTTGGCCGGCAACTTGAACACCGGGGAGCTGTTTTTT	CASSLAGNLNTGELFF